The rows below give T cell receptor beta chains drawn from one sample of a study of cytomegalovirus exposure and HLA in healthy donors. Only in-frame clones appear in the TCRdb table, and some are missing; sequencing was by immunoSEQ multiplex PCR. The repertoire holds about 170,000 clones, with roughly 85% as singletons. Sequencing was done on a sample of PBMCs. All receptors derive from a woman in her fifties or sixties in good health and CMV-seropositive. Each CDR3 is given with its conserved first and last residue. A D gene is named only where the DNA matches it firmly. A row's size may be missing; if present it is once, few, many or a size class.

CDR3 protein | CDR3 DNA | clone size | V gene | D gene | J gene
CASSLGTTGEQFF | TGTGCCAGCAGCCTCGGGACTACTGGCGAGCAGTTCTTC | . | TRBV5-4 | TRBD2 | TRBJ2-1
CASSYGSTVTEKLFF | TGTGCCAGCAGTTATGGTAGTACAGTAACTGAAAAACTGTTTTTT | few | TRBV6-5 | . | TRBJ1-4
CASSFMGSTDTQYF | TGTGCCAGCAGCTTTATGGGCAGCACAGATACGCAGTATTTT | once | TRBV5-4 | . | TRBJ2-3
CASSDLGQGHGYRADYGYTF | TGTGCCAGCAGTGACTTAGGACAGGGTCACGGTTACAGGGCGGACTATGGCTACACCTTC | . | TRBV2 | TRBD1 | TRBJ1-2
CASSPGTGNTEAFF | TGTGCCAGCAGCCCTGGGACAGGGAACACTGAAGCTTTCTTT | . | TRBV6-1 | TRBD1 | TRBJ1-1
CASSLWIQGASRYEQYF | TGTGCCAGCAGTTTATGGATACAGGGGGCCTCGCGCTACGAGCAGTACTTC | . | TRBV28 | TRBD1 | TRBJ2-7
CASSSTDYEQYF | TGTGCCAGCAGCTCGACAGACTACGAGCAGTACTTC | . | TRBV5-4 | . | TRBJ2-7
CASSESPLRGYEQYF | TGTGCCAGCAGTGAAAGTCCGCTGCGTGGCTACGAGCAGTACTTC | . | TRBV6-1 | . | TRBJ2-7
CASREASGRRTDTQYF | TGTGCCAGTAGGGAAGCTAGCGGGAGGCGCACAGATACGCAGTATTTT | . | TRBV19 | TRBD2 | TRBJ2-3
CASSETTGTGVRGYTF | TGCGCCAGCAGCGAAACGACCGGGACAGGGGTGCGTGGCTACACCTTC | . | TRBV5-1 | TRBD1 | TRBJ1-2
CSAQTSDPQFF | TGCAGTGCACAAACTAGCGACCCGCAGTTCTTC | few | TRBV20-1 | TRBD2 | TRBJ2-1
CASSYPGGTTEAFF | TGTGCCAGCAGCTACCCGGGGGGGACGACTGAAGCTTTCTTT | once | TRBV13 | . | TRBJ1-1
CASSLAGGEKLFF | TGCGCCAGCAGCTTGGCAGGGGGTGAAAAACTGTTTTTT | . | TRBV5-1 | TRBD1 | TRBJ1-4
CASSLTGAGAFF | TGTGCCAGCAGCTTAACAGGGGCTGGGGCTTTCTTT | . | TRBV5-6 | TRBD1 | TRBJ1-1
CASSGGQGGRNTIYF | TGTGCCAGCAGTGGGGGACAGGGAGGTAGAAACACCATATATTTT | . | TRBV28 | TRBD1 | TRBJ1-3
CASLPRRSLGSYNEQFF | TGTGCCAGCCTCCCGCGTAGATCCCTCGGCTCCTACAATGAGCAGTTCTTC | once | TRBV27 | . | TRBJ2-1
CATSRATGGYEQYF | TGTGCCACCAGCAGGGCGACAGGGGGATACGAGCAGTACTTC | . | TRBV15 | TRBD1 | TRBJ2-7
CASSVGMGRTGNTIYF | TGTGCCAGCAGCGTAGGAATGGGGCGTACTGGAAACACCATATATTTT | few | TRBV9 | . | TRBJ1-3
CASSLVPGEQYF | TGTGCCAGCAGCTTAGTCCCGGGCGAGCAGTACTTC | once | TRBV7-2 | . | TRBJ2-7
CASSADPGTAYDEQYF | TGTGCCAGCAGTGCGGATCCCGGGACAGCCTACGACGAGCAGTACTTC | . | TRBV2 | TRBD1 | TRBJ2-7
CASAPINEAGTDTQYF | TGCGCCAGCGCCCCGATCAACGAGGCTGGCACAGATACGCAGTATTTT | once | TRBV10-1 | . | TRBJ2-3
CASSLGGAGDVNTEAFF | TGTGCTAGCAGCTTAGGCGGGGCGGGGGACGTGAACACTGAAGCTTTCTTT | . | TRBV7-7 | . | TRBJ1-1
CASSAPDRVPDTQYF | TGTGCCAGCAGTGCCCCTGACAGGGTTCCAGATACGCAGTATTTT | . | TRBV28 | TRBD1 | TRBJ2-3
CASSLAGNYGYTF | TGCGCCAGCAGCCTCGCAGGGAACTATGGCTACACCTTC | . | TRBV4-1 | . | TRBJ1-2
CASSLQGARGYGYTF | TGTGCCAGCAGTCTACAGGGGGCGCGGGGCTATGGCTACACCTTC | . | TRBV6-5 | TRBD1 | TRBJ1-2
CASSIGLAVINEQFF | TGTGCCAGCAGCATAGGACTAGCGGTGATCAATGAGCAGTTCTTC | . | TRBV5-6 | TRBD2 | TRBJ2-1
CASSPPGGGTEAFF | TGTGCCAGCTCACCGCCGGGGGGGGGTACTGAAGCTTTCTTT | . | TRBV18 | . | TRBJ1-1
CASSVGQQETQYF | TGTGCCAGCAGCGTAGGCCAGCAAGAGACCCAGTACTTC | . | TRBV9 | . | TRBJ2-5
CASKQGQIPYEQYF | TGTGCCAGCAAACAGGGACAGATTCCCTACGAGCAGTACTTC | . | TRBV2 | TRBD1 | TRBJ2-7
CAISRGTSSTDTQYF | TGTGCCATCAGCCGGGGGACGTCAAGCACAGATACGCAGTATTTT | . | TRBV10-3 | . | TRBJ2-3
CASRFPEQELSGANVLTF | TGTGCCAGCAGGTTCCCGGAACAGGAACTCTCTGGGGCCAACGTCCTGACTTTC | . | TRBV7-9 | . | TRBJ2-6
CASSELQGQVTEAFF | TGCGCCAGCAGTGAGTTACAGGGGCAGGTGACTGAAGCTTTCTTT | . | TRBV10-2 | TRBD1 | TRBJ1-1
CASSPGTGDAYGYTF | TGTGCCAGCAGCCCAGGGACAGGGGATGCCTATGGCTACACCTTC | . | TRBV7-6 | TRBD1 | TRBJ1-2
CASSLATGGETQYF | TGTGCCAGCAGCTTAGCGACGGGAGGAGAGACCCAGTACTTC | . | TRBV7-9 | TRBD2 | TRBJ2-5
CASSLAGISYEQYF | TGTGCCAGCAGCCTCGCAGGGATTTCCTACGAGCAGTACTTC | . | TRBV7-9 | . | TRBJ2-7
CASSFTGTGSSGYTF | TGTGCCAGCAGCTTTACCGGGACAGGGTCCTCTGGCTACACCTTC | . | TRBV7-2 | TRBD1 | TRBJ1-2
CASSWSYRGRTSNTEAFF | TGCGCCAGCAGCTGGAGTTACAGGGGACGCACCTCGAACACTGAAGCTTTCTTT | . | TRBV5-1 | TRBD1 | TRBJ1-1
CSVDGEGDEQYF | TGCAGCGTTGATGGGGAGGGGGACGAGCAGTACTTC | . | TRBV29-1 | . | TRBJ2-7
CASSPPRGTRKEDTQYF | TGTGCCAGCAGCCCCCCGAGAGGGACTAGAAAGGAAGATACGCAGTATTTT | . | TRBV21-1 | . | TRBJ2-3
CASSLAGNYGYTF | TGTGCCAGCAGCTTGGCCGGGAACTATGGCTACACCTTC | . | TRBV5-8 | . | TRBJ1-2
CASSPGVAWVSGNTIYF | TGCGCCAGCAGCCCGGGGGTAGCGTGGGTGTCCGGAAACACCATATATTTT | . | TRBV4-3 | . | TRBJ1-3
CASSPNLGEETQYF | TGTGCCAGCAGCCCTAACTTAGGGGAAGAGACCCAGTACTTC | . | TRBV7-2 | . | TRBJ2-5
CASSPTAYEQYF | TGTGCCAGCAGCCCGACAGCGTACGAGCAGTACTTC | once | TRBV2 | . | TRBJ2-7
CASSLMGLTDTQYF | TGTGCCAGCAGCTTGATGGGACTCACAGATACGCAGTATTTT | . | TRBV5-4 | . | TRBJ2-3
CASRGQGIATEAFF | TGTGCCAGCAGGGGACAGGGAATAGCCACTGAAGCTTTCTTT | . | TRBV25-1 | TRBD1 | TRBJ1-1
CAITLAAVKDTQYF | TGTGCCATAACTCTGGCGGCAGTCAAAGATACGCAGTATTTT | few | TRBV6-1 | . | TRBJ2-3
CASSDKKGTGINYGYTF | TGTGCCAGCAGTGACAAAAAAGGGACAGGGATTAACTATGGCTACACCTTC | few | TRBV28 | TRBD1 | TRBJ1-2
CASSSSGTGYSYGYTF | TGCGCCAGCAGCTCCTCCGGGACAGGTTATTCCTATGGCTACACCTTC | . | TRBV5-1 | TRBD1 | TRBJ1-2
CASQRGRGRFKAFF | TGTGCCAGCCAAAGGGGCAGGGGGCGATTTAAAGCTTTCTTT | . | TRBV21-1 | . | TRBJ1-1
CASSELAGETYNEQFF | TGTGCCAGCAGTGAACTCGCGGGAGAAACCTACAATGAGCAGTTCTTC | . | TRBV2 | TRBD2 | TRBJ2-1
CASSPRGNQPQHF | TGTGCCAGCTCACCCAGGGGGAATCAGCCCCAGCATTTT | . | TRBV18 | TRBD1 | TRBJ1-5
CASSVQGPGNTEAFF | TGCGCCAGCAGCGTACAGGGCCCCGGGAACACTGAAGCTTTCTTT | . | TRBV10-2 | . | TRBJ1-1
CASSWGTGVGETQYF | TGTGCCAGCAGCTGGGGGACAGGGGTGGGAGAGACCCAGTACTTC | once | TRBV13 | TRBD1 | TRBJ2-5
CAWGRSGYEQYF | TGTGCCTGGGGGAGGTCGGGGTACGAGCAGTACTTC | . | TRBV30 | . | TRBJ2-7
CASSMGRTNQPQHF | TGTGCCAGTAGTATGGGGCGGACCAATCAGCCCCAGCATTTT | . | TRBV19 | . | TRBJ1-5